The 17 T cell receptor beta chains below come from one sample, sequenced in a study of molecular identifiers for immune sequencing clone quantification. TCRdb independently ran MiXCR on the PCR reads; one entry per CDR3 protein. The sample records about 640,000 distinct CDR3 sequences, approximately 20% being singletons. The source material was naive CD8+ T cells from blood, with Jurkat cell RNA spiked in. As to subset: FACS-sorted CD8+CD4-CCR7+CD45RA+ naive T cells. All receptors derive from a human donor in good health. Some libraries in this study had Jurkat cell RNA spiked in.

A few counts support this clonotype. V and J are TRBV28 and TRBJ2-7; perhaps TRBD1 as D (6 bases). The V end lost 5 bases, the J end lost 6 bases, and 17 bases lay between the germline ends. The germline CDR1 and CDR2 sequences are MDHEN and SYDVKM. The CDR3 loop spans 14 amino acids. The CDR3 DNA is TGTGCCAGCAGTATCCGGGACACGTCTGCCGAGCAGTACTTC. This sequence encodes CASSIRDTSAEQYF.

This clonotype was found many times. The rearrangement uses TRBV20-1 and TRBJ2-1; tentatively, D is TRBD1 or TRBD2 (6 bases each). Germline-derived CDR1 and CDR2 are DFQATT and SNEGSKA (reference sequence). The CDR3 contains 16 residues. Between the trimmed V and J ends, which lost 0 bases and 8 bases, there was a span of 20 bases. DNA of the CDR3: TGCAGTGCTAGAGATACAGATCAGGGGAGGTTGGATGAGCAGTTCTTC. This codes for CSARDTDQGRLDEQFF.

This clonotype occurred many times. The chain couples TRBV2 to TRBJ2-3, with TRBD2 as a possible D gene (6 bases). The CDR3 totals 13 residues. The germline V gene encodes CDR1 SNHLY and CDR2 FYNNEI. The ends were cut back, 6 bases at V and 2 bases at J, with 9 bases in the middle. The CDR3 sequence is CASSGTLTDTQYF. DNA of the CDR3: TGTGCCAGCAGCGGGACTCTCACAGATACGCAGTATTTT.

Ten or more counts support this clonotype. The CDR3 loop is CASSGEGQYLYQPQHF. The CDR3 DNA follows: TGTGCCAGCAGTGGGGAAGGACAGTATCTATATCAGCCCCAGCATTTT. The rearrangement links TRBV28 to TRBJ1-5, with D perhaps matching TRBD1 (6 bases). CDR1 is MDHEN and CDR2 is SYDVKM in the germline V gene. With 5 bases removed from V and 5 bases from J, the gap between germline ends came to 19 bases. The CDR3 sequence is 16 residues long.

Comment on this clonotype: A much larger clone sits a single nucleotide away, making a read error possible. The V gene is TRBV6-4, the J gene TRBJ1-1; D is unclear. In germline, CDR1 is MRHNA, CDR2 SNTAGT. The CDR3 has 11 residues. The germline V and J ends were trimmed by 6 bases and 12 bases, with 14 bases remaining between them. The CDR3 reads CASRSNGVTFF. The CDR3 DNA is TGTGCCAGCAGAAGTAATGGTGTAACTTTCTTT.

This clonotype was seen ten or more times. The chain combines TRBV6-5 with TRBJ2-7; D unclear. The CDR3 covers 14 residues. V shed 5 bases and J shed 3 bases, with 14 bases lying between them. Germline-derived CDR1 and CDR2 are MNHEY and SVGAGI. The CDR3 DNA reads as TGTGCCAGCAGTCTCTCTCAGACCAGCTACGAGCAGTACTTC. It encodes CASSLSQTSYEQYF.

This clonotype has a count of ten or more. The chain links TRBV18 to TRBJ1-1, with D maybe TRBD1 (6 bases). V was shortened by 4 bases and J by 5 bases, with 20 bases between the two germline ends. CDR3 length: 16 residues. From germline, CDR1 is KGHSH and CDR2 LQKENI. The CDR3: CASSLGTSLGGTEAFF. The CDR3 DNA is TGTGCCAGCTCACTCGGGACATCCCTCGGGGGGACTGAAGCTTTCTTT.

The chain is built from TRBV7-9 and TRBJ2-2; D remains ambiguous. V dropped 3 bases and J dropped 2 bases, with 16 bases sitting between them. The germline V gene has CDR1 SEHNR and CDR2 FQNEAQ (reference sequence). The CDR3 runs to 17 residues. CDR3 in DNA: TGTGCCAGCAGCTTTGGCCGGACCGATGGAAACACCGGGGAGCTGTTTTTT. Protein product: CASSFGRTDGNTGELFF.

This clonotype was detected only a few times. A much larger clonotype is one base distant, so this may be a read error. This chain uses TRBV13 with TRBJ1-2; 11 bases fit TRBD1. Germline loops: CDR1 PRHDT, CDR2 FYEKMQ (reference sequence). The CDR3 consists of 15 residues. This CDR3 reads CASSPGQGAGYGSTF. As DNA, the CDR3 is TGTGCCAGCAGCCCCGGACAGGGGGCTGGCTATGGCTCCACCTTC. Drawing the rest from reference TRBV13 and TRBJ1-2, the complete variable domain is AAGVIQSPRHLIKEKRETATLKCYPIPRHDTVYWYQQGPGQDPQFLISFYEKMQSDKGSIPDRFSAQQFSDYHSELNMSSLELGDSALYFCASSPGQGAGYGSTFGSGTRLTVV.

This clonotype was seen a handful of times. V and J are TRBV7-2 and TRBJ2-3, with 7 bases identical to TRBD1. The CDR3 totals 18 residues. Germline lookup yields CDR1 SGHTA and CDR2 FQGNSA. The V gene end was trimmed by 3 bases and the J gene end by 1 base; junction bases not matched to a gene: 13. In DNA form, the CDR3 reads TGTGCCAGCAGCTTCCAGACAGGGTCCCTATTCGGCACAGATACGCAGTATTTT. Its translation is CASSFQTGSLFGTDTQYF. The complete variable domain, with remaining parts taken from reference TRBV7-2 and TRBJ2-3, reads GAGVSQSPSNKVTEKGKDVELRCDPISGHTALYWYRQSLGQGLEFLIYFQGNSAPDKSGLPSDRFSAERTGGSVSTLTIQRTQQEDSAVYLCASSFQTGSLFGTDTQYFGPGTRLTVL.

This clonotype showed up many times. V and J are TRBV2 and TRBJ2-5, with 9 positions matching TRBD1. With V trimmed by 4 bases and J by 1 base, 4 bases remained unmatched. This CDR3 has 15 residues. CDR1 is SNHLY, CDR2 FYNNEI, per germline. As DNA, the CDR3 is TGTGCCAGCAGTGCTTTGACAGGGGGCCAAGAGACCCAGTACTTC. This translates into CASSALTGGQETQYF.

This clonotype was seen only a few times. V gene TRBV7-9 combines with J gene TRBJ2-5, with D unclear. This CDR3 region has 13 residues. Germline V gene data show CDR1 as SEHNR and CDR2 as FQNEAQ (reference sequence). V dropped 5 bases and J dropped 1 base, with 8 bases sitting between them. The CDR3 DNA reads TGTGCCAGCAGCAAACGGACCCAAGAGACCCAGTACTTC. This sequence encodes CASSKRTQETQYF.

A word on this clonotype: A read error is possible here, since a much larger clone lies one base away. Since the CDR3 does not end with the conserved phenylalanine or tryptophan, this likely comes from a read error. The genes are TRBV7-9 and TRBJ1-2, with D perhaps TRBD1 (6 bases). The germline gives CDR1 SEHNR, CDR2 FQNEAQ (reference sequence). V dropped 4 bases and J dropped 4 bases, with 25 bases sitting between them. The CDR3 is 18 amino acids. CDR3 region: CASSSSAQGSGAGYGYTI. CDR3 bases: TGTGCCAGCAGCTCATCAGCCCAAGGCTCGGGGGCAGGCTATGGCTACACCATC.

Points on this clonotype: With a much larger clone just one base away, this may be a read error. The chain has TRBV20-1 and TRBJ2-3; 9 bases map to TRBD1. The CDR3 consists of 15 residues. Germline CDR1 and CDR2: DFQATT and SNEGSKA (reference sequence). CDR3 residues: CSASEPGQGTDAQYF. In DNA, the CDR3 is TGCAGTGCTAGCGAACCGGGACAGGGCACAGATGCGCAGTATTTT.

This clonotype has at least ten counts. The V and J genes are TRBV7-9 and TRBJ1-5; TRBD1 aligns across 9 bases. CDR3 length: 16 residues. Germline V gene lookup returns CDR1 SEHNR and CDR2 FQNEAQ (reference sequence). J lost 5 bases, V lost 5 bases, and 10 bases had no gene match. CDR3 sequence (DNA): TGTGCCAGCAGCGGAAGACAGGGGGAATGGGATCAGCCCCAGCATTTT. Translating gives CASSGRQGEWDQPQHF.

This clonotype was observed many times. This chain links TRBV7-9 with TRBJ2-1; 7 positions match TRBD2. This CDR3 region has 18 residues. Germline V gives CDR1 SEHNR, CDR2 FQNEAQ (reference sequence). After removal of 5 bases from V and 2 bases from J, the junction contained 15 bases not matched to a gene. Here the CDR3 reads CASSPRPAAGRAYNEQFF. The CDR3 DNA follows: TGTGCCAGCAGCCCACGCCCTGCGGCGGGGAGGGCCTACAATGAGCAGTTCTTC. Looking up the rest from reference TRBV7-9 and TRBJ2-1 gives the full variable domain: DTGVSQNPRHKITKRGQNVTFRCDPISEHNRLYWYRQTLGQGPEFLTYFQNEAQLEKSRLLSDRFSAERPKGSFSTLEIQRTEQGDSAMYLCASSPRPAAGRAYNEQFFGPGTRLTVL.

Points on this clonotype: A single base separates this from a much larger clone, so it may be a read error. The rearrangement links TRBV27 to TRBJ1-1, with D maybe TRBD1 (6 bases). Trimming took off 5 bases at V and 7 bases at J, with 29 bases between the two ends. Germline CDR1 and CDR2: MNHEY and SMNVEV (reference sequence). This CDR3 contains 18 residues. The CDR3 loop is CASSTHPARQDHGDEAFF. In DNA form, the CDR3 reads TGTGCCAGCAGTACCCACCCTGCTCGACAGGACCACGGGGATGAAGCTTTCTTT.